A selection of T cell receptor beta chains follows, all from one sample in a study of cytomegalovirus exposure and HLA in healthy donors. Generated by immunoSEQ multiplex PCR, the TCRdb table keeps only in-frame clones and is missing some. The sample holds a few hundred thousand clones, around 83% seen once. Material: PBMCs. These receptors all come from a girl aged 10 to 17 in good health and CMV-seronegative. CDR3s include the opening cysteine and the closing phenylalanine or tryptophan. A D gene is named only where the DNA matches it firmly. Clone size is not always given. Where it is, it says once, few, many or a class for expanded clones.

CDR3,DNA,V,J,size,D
CASNPRTGGQPQHF,TGTGCCAGCAACCCCCGGACAGGGGGTCAGCCCCAGCATTTT,TRBV6-1,TRBJ1-5,-,TRBD1
CAWTSGSLGKNIQYF,TGTGCCTGGACTAGCGGGAGTCTGGGCAAAAACATTCAGTACTTC,TRBV30,TRBJ2-4,-,TRBD2
CASSSEIGTGVHGYTF,TGTGCCAGCAGCTCAGAAATAGGGACAGGGGTCCATGGCTACACCTTC,TRBV7-8,TRBJ1-2,-,TRBD1
CASSQDQRGPRTDTQYF,TGCGCCAGCAGCCAAGATCAGAGGGGGCCACGCACAGATACGCAGTATTTT,TRBV4-3,TRBJ2-3,-,TRBD1
CASSLRAYNEKLFF,TGTGCCAGCAGTTTGAGGGCCTATAATGAAAAACTGTTTTTT,TRBV27,TRBJ1-4,-,-
CASSNPRDSYGYTF,TGTGCCAGCAGCAATCCCAGGGACTCCTATGGCTACACCTTC,TRBV28,TRBJ1-2,-,-
CASSAIAGGQYF,TGTGCCAGCAGCGCCATAGCGGGAGGGCAGTATTTT,TRBV9,TRBJ2-3,-,TRBD2
CASSPIRRGPEKLFF,TGTGCCAGCAGTCCAATTAGGAGGGGGCCTGAAAAACTGTTTTTT,TRBV28,TRBJ1-4,-,TRBD1
CASSLLDEQFF,TGTGCCAGCAGCTTGCTTGATGAGCAGTTCTTC,TRBV5-6,TRBJ2-1,few,-
CASSILSGQGWEQYF,TGCGCCAGCAGCATACTCTCGGGACAGGGGTGGGAGCAGTACTTC,TRBV5-1,TRBJ2-5,-,TRBD1
CASSPERGFHEQYF,TGTGCCAGCAGTCCTGAGAGGGGGTTCCACGAGCAGTACTTC,TRBV27,TRBJ2-7,-,-
CASQGTGQNTGELFF,TGTGCCAGCCAGGGGACAGGCCAAAACACCGGGGAGCTGTTTTTT,TRBV18,TRBJ2-2,-,TRBD1
CASSFGGVGYNEQFF,TGTGCCAGCAGCTTTGGCGGGGTAGGGTACAATGAGCAGTTCTTC,TRBV7-3,TRBJ2-1,-,-
CASSPPGTGATGELFF,TGTGCCAGCAGCCCTCCGGGGACAGGCGCCACCGGGGAGCTGTTTTTT,TRBV7-9,TRBJ2-2,-,TRBD1
CASGEAVRSYNSPLHF,TGTGCCAGCGGTGAGGCCGTCCGCTCCTATAATTCACCCCTCCACTTT,TRBV7-7,TRBJ1-6,-,-
CASSQPDRLYF,TGTGCCAGCAGTCAGCCGGACAGGCTATACTTC,TRBV28,TRBJ2-7,-,TRBD1
CSVEEPVSFGTDTQYF,TGCAGCGTTGAAGAGCCCGTCAGTTTTGGCACAGATACGCAGTATTTT,TRBV29-1,TRBJ2-3,-,-
CASSLASGSGSPLHF,TGTGCCAGCAGCTTAGCCTCCGGGAGCGGATCACCCCTCCACTTT,TRBV7-2,TRBJ1-6,-,-
CSVEMVVSGGGRNTEAFF,TGCAGCGTTGAAATGGTGGTTAGCGGGGGAGGCAGGAACACTGAAGCTTTCTTT,TRBV29-1,TRBJ1-1,-,-
CASSLGGLAAYEQYF,TGCGCCAGCAGCTTGGGGGGACTAGCGGCTTACGAGCAGTACTTC,TRBV5-1,TRBJ2-7,once,TRBD2
CATERESTDTQYF,TGTGCCACAGAGCGGGAAAGCACAGATACGCAGTATTTT,TRBV30,TRBJ2-3,-,TRBD2
CASTWYGEQFF,TGTGCCAGCACCTGGTACGGTGAGCAGTTCTTC,TRBV6-1,TRBJ2-1,once,-
CASSPGTGTISGANVLTF,TGTGCCAGCTCACCAGGGACAGGGACCATCTCTGGGGCCAACGTCCTGACTTTC,TRBV18,TRBJ2-6,-,TRBD1
CASSEFRGGSQPQHF,TGTGCCAGCAGTGAATTTCGGGGTGGAAGTCAGCCCCAGCATTTT,TRBV2,TRBJ1-5,-,-
CATKPWLVGADTQYF,TGTGCCACCAAGCCCTGGTTGGTTGGTGCAGATACGCAGTATTTT,TRBV27,TRBJ2-3,-,-
CASSVLAGAPSEQYF,TGTGCCAGCAGCGTCTTAGCGGGAGCCCCCTCCGAGCAGTACTTC,TRBV9,TRBJ2-7,-,TRBD2
CASSNDKNQPQHF,TGTGCCAGCAGCAACGACAAAAATCAGCCCCAGCATTTT,TRBV5-4,TRBJ1-5,-,-
CASSLSHAANFADEQFF,TGTGCCAGCAGCTTAAGTCACGCGGCGAATTTCGCGGATGAGCAGTTCTTC,TRBV7-3,TRBJ2-1,-,-
CATASREGPNIQYF,TGTGCCACCGCTTCTCGGGAGGGACCAAACATTCAGTACTTC,TRBV6-1,TRBJ2-4,once,TRBD2
CSVRDDPLMSYTF,TGCAGCGTTCGAGATGACCCACTAATGAGCTACACCTTC,TRBV29-1,TRBJ1-2,-,-
CASSFSGMAGYTF,TGTGCCAGCAGTTTTTCGGGAATGGCTGGCTACACCTTC,TRBV28,TRBJ1-2,-,-
CASSLGAVNEQFF,TGTGCCAGCAGCTTGGGGGCAGTGAATGAGCAGTTCTTC,TRBV7-2,TRBJ2-1,once,-
CREKRGGTNYGYTF,TGCAGGGAGAAGAGGGGGGGAACTAACTATGGCTACACCTTC,TRBV29-1,TRBJ1-2,-,-
CASMTGGQGQYF,TGTGCCAGCATGACAGGCGGCCAGGGGCAGTACTTC,TRBV28,TRBJ2-5,once,-